This T cell receptor (beta chain) was captured in a study of cytomegalovirus exposure and HLA in healthy donors. Study results and limitations: CMV serostatus was the sole immune exposure data available. A few V segments could not be told apart, such as TRBV6-2 and TRBV6-3, and were left out. A later analysis, which compared TCR beta chains of equal frequency, found the HLA-associated ones more clonally expanded.

The PCR used 60 Vbeta and 13 Jbeta primers. Clones were read by immunoSEQ multiplex PCR, and TCRdb kept only the in-frame ones, dropping some. The sample has 100,000 or so clones, over 70% seen once. Germline V gives CDR1 SNHLY, CDR2 FYNNEI. This CDR3 contains 15 residues. Concerning this clone itself: What it binds is unknown. An end of the junction does not agree with germline; a read error may underlie this.

The gene calls are TRBV2 and TRBJ1-1, with D maybe TRBD1 (5 bases). This sequence was found in a man aged 25-45 years in good health and CMV-seronegative. The sample taken for sequencing was PBMCs. CDR3 amino acids: CASSEGGIQNTGAFF. CDR3 in DNA: TGTGCCAGCAGTGAGGGGGGGATTCAGAACACTGGAGCTTTCTTT.